This T cell receptor (beta chain) is from a study of PD-1 blockade in classical Hodgkin lymphoma. Using immunoSEQ multiplex PCR, the repertoire was profiled, and TCRdb retains in-frame clones only, with some absent. The sample yields roughly 20,000 clones, roughly 80% seen once. The sample's time point: cycle 4 day 1 (C4D1), after more than five weeks of nivolumab. All the patients suffered relapse after autologous stem cell transplantation, and brentuximab vedotin exposure differed. Progressive disease, partial response or complete response was each patient's best response. The CDR3 consists of 13 residues. Germline lookup yields CDR1 SGHRS and CDR2 YFSETQ. V lost 1 base and J 4 bases, leaving 8 bases between the germline ends.

This specimen was peripheral blood mononuclear cells (PBMCs), taken before the fourth cycle of nivolumab. V is TRBV5-1 and J is TRBJ1-1; D uncertain. The source of this sequence is a human donor with classical Hodgkin lymphoma. The CDR3 spells CASSLPGFTEAFF. CDR3 in DNA: TGCGCCAGCAGCTTGCCAGGTTTCACTGAAGCTTTCTTT.